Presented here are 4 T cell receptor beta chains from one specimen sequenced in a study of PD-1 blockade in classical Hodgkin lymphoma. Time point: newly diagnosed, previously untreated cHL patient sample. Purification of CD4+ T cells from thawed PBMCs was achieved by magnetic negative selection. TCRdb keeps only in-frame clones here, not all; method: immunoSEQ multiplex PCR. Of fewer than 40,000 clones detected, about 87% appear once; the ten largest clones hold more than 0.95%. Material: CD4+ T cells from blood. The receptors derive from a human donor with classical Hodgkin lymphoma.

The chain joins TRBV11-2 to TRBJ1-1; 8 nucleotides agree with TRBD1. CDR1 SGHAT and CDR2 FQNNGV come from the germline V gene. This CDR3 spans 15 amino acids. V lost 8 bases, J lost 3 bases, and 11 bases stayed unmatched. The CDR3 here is CASLDRVPGDTEAFF. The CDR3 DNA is TGTGCCAGCCTGGACAGGGTTCCCGGAGACACTGAAGCTTTCTTT.

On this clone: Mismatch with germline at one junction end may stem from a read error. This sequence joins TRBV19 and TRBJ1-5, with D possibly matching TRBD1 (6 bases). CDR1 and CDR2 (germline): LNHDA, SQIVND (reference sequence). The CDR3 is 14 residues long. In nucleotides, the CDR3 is TGTGCCAGTAGTTGGCCGGGGGGCAATCGGCCCCAGCATTTT. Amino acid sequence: CASSWPGGNRPQHF.

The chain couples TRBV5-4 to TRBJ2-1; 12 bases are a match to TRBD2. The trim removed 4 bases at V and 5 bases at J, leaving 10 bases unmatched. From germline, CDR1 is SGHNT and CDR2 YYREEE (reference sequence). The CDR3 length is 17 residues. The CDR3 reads CASSRAALAGGNNEQFF. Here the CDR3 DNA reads TGTGCCAGCAGCCGTGCGGCACTAGCGGGGGGTAACAATGAGCAGTTCTTC.

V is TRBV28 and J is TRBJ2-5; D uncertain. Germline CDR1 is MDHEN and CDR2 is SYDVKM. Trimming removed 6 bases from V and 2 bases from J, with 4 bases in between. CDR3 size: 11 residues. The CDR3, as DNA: TGTGCCAGCAGCCTGCAAGAGACCCAGTACTTC. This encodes CASSLQETQYF.